Following are 12 T cell receptor beta chains from one sample sequenced in a study of T cell changes during pregnancy in multiple sclerosis. The method was immunoSEQ multiplex PCR; TCRdb's version includes in-frame clones alone and lacks a portion of them. This table holds some 70,000 clones, about 92% found once. Sequences were derived from CD8+ T cells from peripheral blood mononuclear cells, sampled in the third trimester of pregnancy. The receptors were gathered from a female donor in good health, enrolled as a control in a pregnancy study.

The sample holds one count of this clone. The chain recombines TRBV6-5 with TRBJ2-7, with D perhaps matching TRBD1 (5 bases). CDR1 is MNHEY, CDR2 SVGAGI, per germline. The CDR3 length is 15 residues. V gave up 5 bases and J gave up 0 bases, with 14 bases separating them. The CDR3 loop reads CASSVEAGYSYEQYF. The CDR3 coding sequence is TGTGCCAGCAGTGTTGAGGCAGGGTACTCCTACGAGCAGTACTTC.

The rearrangement links TRBV2 to TRBJ2-3; TRBD1 matches 10 bases. This CDR3 spans 16 amino acids. Germline assignment: CDR1 SNHLY and CDR2 FYNNEI. V dropped 3 bases and J dropped 4; count of bases not matched to a gene: 7. CDR3: CASSDMGQGWADTQYF. The CDR3 DNA reads TGTGCCAGCAGTGATATGGGACAGGGGTGGGCAGATACGCAGTATTTT.

The V call is TRBV7-9, the J call TRBJ1-1; the match to TRBD1 covers 12 bases. Germline V CDR1 and CDR2: SEHNR, FQNEAQ (reference sequence). This CDR3 region has 14 residues. Trimming cost V 6 bases and J 5 bases; bases outside gene matches: 4. This chain's CDR3 is CASRGQGAQTEAFF. The CDR3, as DNA: TGTGCCAGCAGGGGACAGGGGGCTCAGACTGAAGCTTTCTTT.

V and J are TRBV11-3 and TRBJ2-2, with 9 bases that match TRBD2. V trimming: 5 bases; J trimming: 10 bases; junction bases outside the gene matches: 14. From germline, CDR1 is SGHNT and CDR2 YENEEA. This CDR3 spans 16 amino acids. The CDR3 coding sequence is TGTGCCAGCAGCCCCCGGACAGGCGGGGGGGGTGTGGAGCTGTTTTTT. Amino acid sequence: CASSPRTGGGGVELFF.

The chain combines TRBV4-3 with TRBJ2-5, with 12 bases fitting TRBD2. After removal of 0 bases from V and 7 bases from J, the junction contained 6 bases not matched to a gene. The length of the CDR3 is 16 residues. Germline values: CDR1 LGHNA, CDR2 YSLEER. The CDR3 sequence: CASSQERLAGAGTQYF. DNA of the CDR3: TGCGCCAGCAGCCAAGAGAGACTAGCGGGGGCTGGGACCCAGTACTTC.

This clone was seen more than once but under ten times. Written as DNA, the CDR3 is TGTGCCAGCAGCACCCCAGGGGTCGGAGCTTTCTTT. This sequence encodes CASSTPGVGAFF. The chain recombines TRBV5-8 with TRBJ1-1, with D possibly TRBD1 on 6 matching bases. The V end was cut by 4 bases, the J end by 10 bases, with 14 bases between. The germline CDR1 and CDR2 sequences are SGHTS and YDEGEE. CDR3 size: 12 residues.

This chain connects TRBV4-3 to TRBJ1-6; possible D gene TRBD1, 5 bases. Looked up from germline, CDR1 is LGHNA and CDR2 is YSLEER. The CDR3 totals 14 residues. With 2 bases removed from V and 10 bases from J, the gap between germline ends came to 12 bases. The CDR3 protein is CASSQQGDGSPLHF. For the CDR3, the DNA is TGCGCCAGCAGCCAACAGGGTGACGGATCACCCCTCCACTTT.

The chain employs TRBV27 and TRBJ1-1; D is unresolved. Between the trimmed V and J ends, which lost 5 bases and 3 bases, there was a span of 13 bases. The CDR3 length is 14 residues. Germline V gene lookup returns CDR1 MNHEY and CDR2 SMNVEV (reference sequence). This CDR3 reads CASSLSPTDTEAFF. CDR3 coding DNA: TGTGCCAGCAGTCTTAGCCCCACCGACACTGAAGCTTTCTTT.

The chain has TRBV4-1 and TRBJ2-5; a possible D gene is TRBD1 (6 bases). Germline V gives CDR1 MGHRA, CDR2 YSYEKL. There are 14 residues in the CDR3. Between the trimmed V and J ends, which lost 4 bases and 2 bases, there was a span of 11 bases. CDR3 in DNA: TGCGCCAGCAGCCTCCCTGGACAGCAAGAGACCCAGTACTTC. Protein: CASSLPGQQETQYF.

This chain links TRBV29-1 with TRBJ2-7; a possible D gene is TRBD1 (7 bases). V lost 4 bases, J lost 4 bases, and 20 bases lay in between. This CDR3 spans 15 amino acids. Looked up from germline, CDR1 is SQVTM and CDR2 is ANQGSEA. In DNA, the CDR3 is TGCAGCGTTGGCGGTGGCGGGACAGAGATTTACGAGCAGTACTTC. It codes for CSVGGGGTEIYEQYF.

The J gene is TRBJ1-2, the V gene TRBV27; TRBD1 might be the D (6 bases). This CDR3 is 15 amino acids long. CDR1 and CDR2 from the germline V gene are MNHEY and SMNVEV (reference sequence). The V gene lost 2 bases and the J gene lost 3 bases, with 13 bases spanning the gap. CDR3 bases: TGTGCCAGCAGTTTACAACCTACAGGGTACTATGGCTACACCTTC. Translating gives CASSLQPTGYYGYTF.

J is TRBJ1-5 and V is TRBV4-3; no definite D call. V was trimmed by 0 bases and J by 5 bases, leaving 11 bases between them. The CDR3 extends over 15 amino acids. The germline V gene has CDR1 LGHNA and CDR2 YSLEER. CDR3 loop: CASSQDLSFDQPQHF. CDR3 DNA: TGCGCCAGCAGCCAAGATCTCAGTTTCGATCAGCCCCAGCATTTT.